The sequence of this TCR beta chain was determined in a study of T cells in Graves' hyperthyroidism and ophthalmopathy. The cohort's ophthalmopathy patients, a group with duration under 3 months, had a Clinical Activity Score of at least 3 and a NOSPECS grade of at least 4. Not enrolled were patients with uncontrolled infection, other autoimmune disease, pregnancy or lactation. The source of the PBMCs was 8 to 10 ml of fresh peripheral blood. From RNA transcripts, TCR beta CDR3 regions were amplified. HTBI primers were used for first-round RT-PCR of the TCR CDR3. TCRdb re-analysed the multiplex PCR reads in MiXCR, keeping a single row per CDR3 protein. The table lists some 570,000 distinct CDR3 sequences, 12% to 15% of them singletons. This clonotype was recorded at least ten times. Trimming at V came to 7 bases and at J to 6 bases, leaving 6 bases not matched to a gene. Looked up from germline, CDR1 is ENHRY and CDR2 is SYGVKD. The CDR3 has 13 amino acids.

Sequences were obtained from blood. V usage is TRBV10-3 and J usage is TRBJ2-7; 10 bases match TRBD1. This TCR came from a woman between 18 and 29 years old with Graves' ophthalmopathy. The DNA for the CDR3 is TGTGCCATCACCGGGACAGGGGTTGCCGAGCAGTACTTC. Protein sequence: CAITGTGVAEQYF.